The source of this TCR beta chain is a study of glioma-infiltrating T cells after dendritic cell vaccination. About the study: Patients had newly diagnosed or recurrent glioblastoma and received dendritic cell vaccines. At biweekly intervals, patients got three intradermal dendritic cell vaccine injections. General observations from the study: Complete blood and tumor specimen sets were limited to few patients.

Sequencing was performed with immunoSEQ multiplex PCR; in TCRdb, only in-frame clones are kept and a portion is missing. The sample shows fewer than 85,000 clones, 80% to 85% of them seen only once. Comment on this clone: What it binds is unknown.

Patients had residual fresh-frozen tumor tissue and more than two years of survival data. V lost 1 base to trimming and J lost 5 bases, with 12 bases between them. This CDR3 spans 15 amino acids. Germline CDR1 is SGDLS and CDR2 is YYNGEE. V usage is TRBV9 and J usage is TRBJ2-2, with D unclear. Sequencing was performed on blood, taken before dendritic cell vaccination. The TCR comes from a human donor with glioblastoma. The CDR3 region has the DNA TGTGCCAGCAGCGTACAGTCCTCCGGGACCGGGGAGCTGTTTTTT. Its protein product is CASSVQSSGTGELFF.